These 28 T cell receptor beta chains came from one sample sequenced in a study of OX40 agonist ivuxolimab in advanced cancers. Libraries were made using the immunoSEQ multiplex PCR assay. Imported from immuneACCESS, the table was reduced by TCRdb to in-frame sequences with V and J called. These copies leave out some clones; in studies compared against another copy, an unresolved V gene accounts for under half, and the cause of the remainder is not known. This sample holds fewer than 85,000 clones; around 86% were observed only once. The ten largest clones add up to 0.5% to 0.55% of the sample. Sequencing was performed on CD4+ or CD8+ T cells sorted from blood, taken in a trial of the OX40 agonist ivuxolimab. Receptor source: an adult with an advanced solid tumor such as melanoma, head and neck, liver or kidney cancer.

This clone has only one observation. V usage is TRBV11-3 and J usage is TRBJ2-2; D is tentatively TRBD1 or TRBD2 (5 bases each). This CDR3 region has 13 residues. Germline CDR1 and CDR2: SGHNT and YENEEA. V was clipped by 5 bases and J by 8 bases, with 12 bases between them. CDR3 protein: CASSPTGGGELFF. In DNA, the CDR3 is TGTGCCAGCAGCCCCACTGGGGGAGGGGAGCTGTTTTTT.

The CDR3 spells CASSSPGAVGQFF. The CDR3 bases are TGTGCCAGTAGTTCACCAGGGGCTGTTGGGCAGTTCTTC. The chain couples TRBV19 to TRBJ2-1; D is possibly TRBD1 (6 bases). Between the trimmed V and J ends, which lost 5 bases and 12 bases, there was a span of 17 bases. Looked up from germline, CDR1 is LNHDA and CDR2 is SQIVND (reference sequence). This CDR3 has 13 residues.

Only a few counts were recorded for this clone. The chain carries TRBV11-2 and TRBJ2-1, with unresolved D. The CDR3 runs 17 residues. In germline, CDR1 is SGHAT, CDR2 FQNNGV. V was shortened by 5 bases and J by 0 bases, with 17 bases between the two germline ends. The DNA for the CDR3 is TGTGCCAGCAGCCCCCGATGGGGATCTTACTCCTACAATGAGCAGTTCTTC. Encoded protein: CASSPRWGSYSYNEQFF.

The V gene is TRBV10-1, the J gene TRBJ2-4; the D is unclear. Germline CDR1 reads WNHNN; CDR2 reads SYGVQD (reference sequence). CDR3 length: 16 residues. The germline V and J ends were trimmed by 6 bases and 0 bases, with 15 bases remaining between them. CDR3 sequence: CASSEDGRLAKNIQYF. Here the CDR3 DNA reads TGCGCCAGCAGCGAGGACGGCAGGTTAGCCAAAAACATTCAGTACTTC.

The chain recombines TRBV30 with TRBJ1-1; D perhaps matches TRBD1 (5 bases). Germline CDR1 and CDR2: GTSNPN and SVGIG (reference sequence). Trimming stripped 3 bases from V and 8 bases from J, with 13 bases between. CDR3 length equals 12 residues. For the CDR3, the DNA is TGTGCCTGGAGGGTCTCGGGACCCGAAGCTTTCTTT. Translating gives CAWRVSGPEAFF.

This chain links TRBV29-1 with TRBJ1-1; no clear D. CDR1 is SQVTM and CDR2 is ANQGSEA in the germline V gene. V was cut by 7 bases and J by 11 bases, with 17 bases left in between. This CDR3 is built from 11 residues. The CDR3 sequence: CSAGELGRAFF. The CDR3 DNA is TGCAGCGCCGGGGAGTTGGGGAGGGCTTTCTTT.

This clone was seen more than once but under ten times. The V call is TRBV4-2, the J call TRBJ1-3; weak D call: TRBD1 (5 bases). From germline, CDR1 is LGHNA and CDR2 YNFKEQ. V lost 0 bases and J 4 bases, leaving 13 bases between the germline ends. The CDR3 totals 16 residues. The CDR3 DNA follows: TGTGCCAGCAGCCAAGACGGCAGGGTGGTAGGAAACACCATATATTTT. Its translation is CASSQDGRVVGNTIYF.

V usage is TRBV11-3 and J usage is TRBJ1-6; D ambiguous. Trimming took off 3 bases at V and 8 bases at J, with 8 bases between the two ends. Germline values: CDR1 SGHNT, CDR2 YENEEA. The CDR3 has 13 amino acids. CDR3 loop: CASSFIPDSPLHF. The CDR3 DNA sequence: TGTGCCAGCAGCTTTATTCCGGATTCACCCCTCCACTTT.

The chain joins TRBV2 to TRBJ2-7; weak D call: TRBD1 (6 bases). CDR1 is SNHLY, CDR2 FYNNEI, per germline. The CDR3 consists of 15 residues. Trimming removed 6 bases at V and 2 bases at J, with 17 bases between. CDR3 in amino acids: CASRMNTGTTYEQYF. The CDR3 coding sequence is TGTGCCAGCAGGATGAATACAGGGACGACCTACGAGCAGTACTTC.

Comments on this clone: At one end, the junction sequence differs from germline, possibly due to a read error. The CDR3 DNA follows: TGCAGCGTCGAAGACAGCCGCTATGGCTACACCTTC. As protein: CSVEDSRYGYTF. The gene calls are TRBV29-1 and TRBJ1-2; D perhaps matches TRBD1 (5 bases). The CDR3 consists of 12 residues. Germline values: CDR1 SQVTM, CDR2 ANQGSEA.

For the CDR3, the DNA is TGTGCCTGGCGTGGGGGGGGCGGGCAGCAGTACTTC. Translating it yields CAWRGGGGQQYF. The V gene is TRBV30, the J gene TRBJ2-7; D might be TRBD2 (7 bases). This CDR3 has 12 residues. Germline CDR1 GTSNPN, CDR2 SVGIG (reference sequence). V lost 5 bases and J 8 bases, leaving 16 bases between the germline ends. The whole variable domain, remainder taken from reference TRBV30 and TRBJ2-7, is SQTIHQWPATLVQPVGSPLSLECTVEGTSNPNLYWYRQAAGRGLQLLFYSVGIGQISSEVPQNLSASRPQDRQFILSSKKLLLSDSGFYLCAWRGGGGQQYFGPGTRLTVT.

The chain carries TRBV7-3 and TRBJ2-6; no definite D call. This CDR3 contains 15 residues. The V gene lost 0 bases and the J gene lost 3 bases, with 6 bases spanning the gap. Germline CDR1 is SGHTA and CDR2 is FQGTGA. The CDR3: CASSLTRSGANVLTF. CDR3 coding DNA: TGTGCCAGCAGCTTAACGAGGAGTGGGGCCAACGTCCTGACTTTC.

This clone was observed once. V and J are TRBV10-3 and TRBJ2-2; D might be TRBD1 (5 bases). Trimming stripped 5 bases from V and 7 bases from J, with 20 bases between. Germline V gene sequence: CDR1 ENHRY, CDR2 SYGVKD. This CDR3 has 16 amino acids. CDR3 in amino acids: CAISRTGTRQGGELFF. Here the CDR3 DNA reads TGTGCCATCAGTCGAACGGGTACTCGGCAGGGCGGGGAGCTGTTTTTT.

V is TRBV11-3 and J is TRBJ2-3; TRBD2 aligns across 8 bases. The germline gives CDR1 SGHNT, CDR2 YENEEA. The CDR3 covers 15 residues. The junction had 8 bases not matched to a gene; V was cut back by 5 bases and J by 4 bases. The CDR3: CASSPGGAGADTQYF. The CDR3 coding sequence is TGTGCCAGCAGCCCCGGGGGGGCCGGCGCAGATACGCAGTATTTT.

V is TRBV18 and J is TRBJ2-7; D is unclear. Trimming shortened V by 3 bases and J by 2 bases, and 11 bases separated the two germline ends. The length of the CDR3 is 14 residues. Germline-derived CDR1 and CDR2 are KGHSH and LQKENI. This CDR3 is CASSPTDAPYEQYF. The CDR3 nucleotides read TGTGCCAGCTCACCTACGGACGCCCCCTACGAGCAGTACTTC.

The chain employs TRBV29-1 and TRBJ1-2; 12 nucleotides match TRBD1. The length of the CDR3 is 14 residues. Trimming at V came to 7 bases and at J to 6 bases, leaving 9 bases not matched to a gene. In germline, CDR1 is SQVTM, CDR2 ANQGSEA. The CDR3 spells CSARPGTGGHGYTF. CDR3 bases: TGCAGCGCTCGGCCCGGGACAGGGGGCCATGGCTACACCTTC.

This chain links TRBV30 with TRBJ2-1; TRBD2 is a possible D gene (5 bases). Trimming stripped 1 base from V and 8 bases from J, with 12 bases between. The CDR3 is 13 residues long. Germline V lookup: CDR1 GTSNPN, CDR2 SVGIG (reference sequence). CDR3 sequence reads: CAWSAVTSYEQFF. CDR3 bases: TGTGCCTGGAGTGCCGTAACTAGTTATGAGCAGTTCTTC.

In its sample, this clone was seen once. V gene TRBV5-6 combines with J gene TRBJ1-2; D might be TRBD1 (6 bases). The CDR3 runs to 18 residues. The V gene's germline CDR1 is SGHDT and CDR2 YYEEEE. V gave up 4 bases and J gave up 4 bases, with 26 bases separating them. The CDR3 DNA is TGTGCCAGCAGCCCGGCTGGGGGGCGAGTCCCCCTGGTCTATGGCTACACCTTC. Translation: CASSPAGGRVPLVYGYTF.

This chain uses TRBV5-1 with TRBJ2-2; the D is unclear. The CDR3 consists of 17 residues. In germline, CDR1 is SGHRS, CDR2 YFSETQ. V gave up 6 bases and J gave up 0 bases, with 18 bases separating them. The CDR3 coding sequence is TGCGCCAGCACTTTAGGTCCGTCCTCGGCGAACACCGGGGAGCTGTTTTTT. The encoded protein is CASTLGPSSANTGELFF.

This chain connects TRBV13 to TRBJ2-6; D might be TRBD1 or TRBD2, each matching 5 bases. Trimming removed 3 bases from V and 2 bases from J, with 8 bases in between. CDR1 is PRHDT, CDR2 FYEKMQ, per germline (reference sequence). The CDR3 has 15 amino acids. The CDR3 loop is CASSLGETGANVLTF. The CDR3 DNA is TGTGCCAGCAGCTTGGGGGAAACTGGGGCCAACGTCCTGACTTTC.

This clone is judged medium-sized. This chain uses TRBV7-9 with TRBJ1-2, with a tentative D call TRBD1 (5 bases). The CDR3 is 15 residues long. V was shortened by 1 base and J by 7 bases, with 16 bases between the two germline ends. The V gene's germline CDR1 is SEHNR and CDR2 FQNEAQ (reference sequence). CDR3 nucleotide sequence: TGTGCCAGCAGCTTAGGGGGCGCGCCCGGCAGTGGCTACACCTTC. This gives the protein CASSLGGAPGSGYTF.

For the CDR3, the DNA is TGTGCCAGCAACACCCCCCCTGAATCTTCACCCCTCCACTTT. Its protein product is CASNTPPESSPLHF. The V gene is TRBV28, the J gene TRBJ1-6; D gene uncertain. The CDR3 contains 14 residues. With 7 bases removed from V and 9 bases from J, the gap between germline ends came to 16 bases. Looked up from germline, CDR1 is MDHEN and CDR2 is SYDVKM.

This CDR3 is CAVQRGNTGELFF. CDR3 sequence (DNA): TGTGCCGTCCAGCGGGGGAACACCGGGGAGCTGTTTTTT. The chain links TRBV10-3 to TRBJ2-2; 7 nucleotides agree with TRBD2. V dropped 11 bases and J dropped 1; count of bases not matched to a gene: 4. There are 13 residues in the CDR3. Per the germline V gene, CDR1 is ENHRY and CDR2 is SYGVKD.

This chain uses TRBV5-1 with TRBJ2-2, with 8 bases fitting TRBD1. V shed 4 bases, J shed 6 bases, and the junction held 17 bases outside the gene matches. The germline V gene has CDR1 SGHRS and CDR2 YFSETQ. The CDR3 length is 18 residues. In DNA, the CDR3 is TGCGCCAGCAGCCCCAATCCCGAGACAGGGGATGGATCCGGGGAGCTGTTTTTT. This codes for CASSPNPETGDGSGELFF.

The chain employs TRBV20-1 and TRBJ2-1, with D unresolved. V was clipped by 5 bases and J by 8 bases, with 10 bases between them. The CDR3 is 11 amino acids. Per the germline V gene, CDR1 is DFQATT and CDR2 is SNEGSKA (reference sequence). The CDR3 loop is CSARLNYEQFF. In DNA, the CDR3 is TGCAGTGCTCGATTAAACTATGAGCAGTTCTTC.

The rearrangement links TRBV5-4 to TRBJ1-2; no firm D call. Per germline, CDR1 SGHNT and CDR2 YYREEE (reference sequence). The CDR3 runs 15 residues. V shed 4 bases and J shed 4 bases, with 17 bases lying between them. As DNA, the CDR3 is TGTGCCAGCAGCGCCGCAGCGGTCGTTTTCTATGGCTACACCTTC. Encoded protein: CASSAAAVVFYGYTF.

The rearrangement uses TRBV20-1 and TRBJ2-1, with a possible D match to TRBD1 (6 bases). Trimming pared 7 bases from V and 8 bases from J, leaving 12 bases between. The CDR3 runs 11 residues. From germline, CDR1 is DFQATT and CDR2 SNEGSKA (reference sequence). The CDR3, as DNA: TGCAGTGTTTTACAGGGCTATGAGCAGTTCTTC. Its protein product is CSVLQGYEQFF.

The V gene is TRBV6-5, the J gene TRBJ2-7; 10 positions agree with TRBD2. This CDR3 comprises 14 residues. Germline CDR1 MNHEY, CDR2 SVGAGI. After removal of 6 bases from V and 4 bases from J, the junction contained 6 bases not matched to a gene. DNA for the CDR3: TGTGCCAGCAGGCCCGGGACTAGCGAGTACGAGCAGTACTTC. Amino acids: CASRPGTSEYEQYF.